These 5 T cell receptor beta chains originate from one sample sequenced in a study of blood T cell repertoires in COVID-19. Libraries were prepared by immunoSEQ multiplex PCR; TCRdb keeps only in-frame clonotypes and omits some of them. The table includes about 87,000 clones, 75% detected once. Sequencing input: peripheral blood. The receptor source for this set is a woman aged 45-65 years with acute or convalescent COVID-19.

The rearrangement joins TRBV6-2 or TRBV6-3 to TRBJ1-2; D gene uncertain. Germline-derived CDR1 and CDR2 are MNHEY and SVGEGT. With 5 bases removed from V and 8 bases from J, the gap between germline ends came to 9 bases. The CDR3 consists of 11 residues. The CDR3 sequence: CASSGGVGYTF. The CDR3 nucleotides are TGTGCCAGCAGTGGCGGGGTCGGCTACACCTTC.

This clone came up once. The chain is built from TRBV6-5 and TRBJ2-3; D is perhaps TRBD2 (5 bases). Germline lookup yields CDR1 MNHEY and CDR2 SVGAGI. The length of the CDR3 is 12 residues. V was clipped by 6 bases and J by 2 bases, with 6 bases between them. CDR3 nucleotide sequence: TGTGCCAGCAGGAGGGACACAGATACGCAGTATTTT. Translating gives CASRRDTDTQYF.

The chain links TRBV14 to TRBJ2-5; 7 nucleotides match TRBD1. The CDR3 is made up of 17 amino acids. Germline V gene data show CDR1 as SGHDN and CDR2 as FVKESK. V dropped 0 bases and J dropped 6; count of bases not matched to a gene: 13. For the CDR3, the DNA is TGTGCCAGCAGCCAAGAAGGCAGGGGGTCAAGGGGACAGACCCAGTACTTC. Translation gives CASSQEGRGSRGQTQYF.

The chain joins TRBV7-9 to TRBJ1-2; weak D call: TRBD1 (5 bases). The V gene's germline CDR1 is SEHNR and CDR2 FQNEAQ (reference sequence). V was pared by 0 bases and J by 13 bases, with 12 bases between. The CDR3 is 12 residues long. The CDR3 spells CASSLAREGVTF. CDR3 bases: TGTGCCAGCAGCTTAGCCAGGGAAGGGGTCACCTTC.

This rearrangement joins TRBV6-2 or TRBV6-3 to TRBJ2-2; 9 nucleotides match TRBD2. CDR1 is MNHEY and CDR2 is SVGEGT in the germline V gene. The CDR3 covers 17 residues. V was pared by 2 bases and J by 6 bases, with 10 bases of the junction left unmatched. The chain's CDR3 is CASSYPPGAGGSGELFF. In DNA form, the CDR3 reads TGTGCCAGCAGTTACCCGCCGGGAGCGGGGGGTTCCGGGGAGCTGTTTTTT.